These 12 T cell receptor beta chains originate from one sample sequenced in a study of cytomegalovirus exposure and HLA in healthy donors. 13 Jbeta primers and 60 Vbeta primers were used for the PCR. TCRdb's copy holds only in-frame clones and misses some; the assay was immunoSEQ multiplex PCR. This repertoire shows fewer than 150,000 clones, 80% to 85% found once; its top ten account for around 1.3%. Input material: PBMCs. Every receptor here comes from a female donor in good health and CMV-seronegative.

This clone was seen a handful of times. The chain employs TRBV28 and TRBJ1-1; D unresolved. The CDR3 covers 13 residues. Trimming took 7 bases from V and 1 from J, leaving 10 bases between them. Germline V lookup: CDR1 MDHEN, CDR2 SYDVKM. The CDR3 here is CASNPHRNTEAFF. The CDR3 DNA sequence: TGTGCCAGCAATCCACACAGGAACACTGAAGCTTTCTTT.

This clone came up once. V usage is TRBV7-2 and J usage is TRBJ1-4, with D maybe TRBD1 (5 bases). This CDR3 contains 16 residues. V dropped 4 bases and J dropped 7 bases, with 19 bases sitting between them. Germline CDR1 and CDR2: SGHTA and FQGNSA. The DNA of the CDR3 is TGTGCCAGCAGCTCCCTTGGCGGCAGGGAAATTGAAAAACTGTTTTTT. Its translation: CASSSLGGREIEKLFF.

The J gene is TRBJ2-1, the V gene TRBV6-1, with D hard to call. Germline lookup yields CDR1 MNHNS and CDR2 SASEGT. There are 10 residues in the CDR3. V was pared by 9 bases and J by 5 bases, with 5 bases between. The CDR3 here is CARADNEQFF. In DNA, the CDR3 is TGTGCCAGGGCGGACAATGAGCAGTTCTTC.

The V gene is TRBV6-1, the J gene TRBJ2-3; D is possibly TRBD2 (5 bases). CDR1 MNHNS and CDR2 SASEGT come from the germline V gene. Trimming left V 8 bases short and J 5 bases short, with 17 bases between. The CDR3 length is 14 residues. CDR3 residues: CASPHDWAGDTQYF. CDR3 in DNA: TGTGCCAGCCCCCATGATTGGGCGGGAGATACGCAGTATTTT.

The gene calls are TRBV30 and TRBJ1-4; D call uncertain. Germline V gene sequence: CDR1 GTSNPN, CDR2 SVGIG (reference sequence). The CDR3 has 14 amino acids. V lost 4 bases and J 7 bases, leaving 16 bases between the germline ends. CDR3 sequence (DNA): TGTGCCTGGAATGGGCGGAGGGCCGCTGAAAAACTGTTTTTT. It is translated as CAWNGRRAAEKLFF.

This clone appeared a few times. The chain employs TRBV6-1 and TRBJ1-3; D gene ambiguous. Germline-derived CDR1 and CDR2 are MNHNS and SASEGT. V was trimmed by 3 bases and J by 0 bases, leaving 15 bases between them. The CDR3 runs to 17 residues. CDR3 in amino acids: CASSERAEHSSGNTIYF. In DNA, the CDR3 is TGTGCCAGCAGTGAGAGGGCAGAGCACTCCTCTGGAAACACCATATATTTT.

The gene calls are TRBV25-1 and TRBJ1-2; 7 bases map to TRBD1. V gave up 2 bases and J gave up 5 bases; unmatched junction bases: 8. The length of the CDR3 is 15 residues. Germline loops: CDR1 MGHDK, CDR2 SYGVNS. Here the CDR3 reads CASSEDLGTAYGYTF. The CDR3 DNA sequence: TGTGCCAGCAGTGAAGATCTGGGGACAGCTTATGGCTACACCTTC.

The chain combines TRBV10-3 with TRBJ1-2; TRBD1 matches 8 bases. V was pared by 6 bases and J by 0 bases, with 0 bases of the junction left unmatched. The length of the CDR3 is 13 residues. The V gene's germline CDR1 is ENHRY and CDR2 SYGVKD. The CDR3 bases are TGTGCCATCAGGGACAGGGCTAACTATGGCTACACCTTC. Translating it yields CAIRDRANYGYTF.

This clone was counted a single time. The chain joins TRBV5-1 to TRBJ2-6, with 7 bases that match TRBD1. The CDR3 is made up of 14 amino acids. Germline values: CDR1 SGHRS, CDR2 YFSETQ. With V trimmed by 6 bases and J by 4 bases, 4 bases remained unmatched. CDR3 protein: CASTRGQGANVLTF. CDR3 DNA sequence: TGCGCCAGCACAAGGGGGCAAGGGGCCAACGTCCTGACTTTC.

The chain couples TRBV6-6 to TRBJ2-7; 9 bases are shared with TRBD2. V shed 2 bases, J shed 0 bases, and the junction held 2 bases outside the gene matches. Germline-derived CDR1 and CDR2 are MNHNY and SVGAGI (reference sequence). This CDR3 contains 15 residues. The CDR3 DNA follows: TGTGCCAGCAGTTACGCGGGAGGGGGCTCCTACGAGCAGTACTTC. Amino acid sequence: CASSYAGGGSYEQYF.

V gene TRBV27 combines with J gene TRBJ2-6; D unresolved. Germline V gene data show CDR1 as MNHEY and CDR2 as SMNVEV (reference sequence). The CDR3 loop spans 17 amino acids. Trimming left V 11 bases short and J 0 bases short, with 20 bases between. For the CDR3, the DNA is TGTGCCCGCGATGGGCTCCACTTACTCTCTGGGGCCAACGTCCTGACTTTC. Its protein is CARDGLHLLSGANVLTF.

This chain links TRBV7-8 with TRBJ2-1; 11 bases are shared with TRBD2. This CDR3 has 18 residues. Germline values: CDR1 SGHVS, CDR2 FQNEAQ. With V trimmed by 4 bases and J by 4 bases, 12 bases remained unmatched. CDR3 sequence reads: CASSSTENGLAGYNEQFF. CDR3 bases: TGTGCCAGCAGCTCAACTGAAAACGGACTAGCGGGTTACAATGAGCAGTTCTTC.